The sequence of this T cell receptor beta chain was determined in a study of naive and memory T cell subsets (dated by TCRdb to 2017 to 2019). Regarding the research as a whole: Sorted naive and memory T cell subsets from peripheral blood were analyzed in the study using a UMI-based, open-source pipeline for TCR alpha and beta sequencing. IgG serology results and the functional CMV T cell responses were in complete agreement. RNA was DNase-treated and reverse transcribed with TCR constant-region primers, mostly using SuperScript III. Broad study findings and their caveats: A clonotype was defined as a single alpha or beta chain sequence rather than as a paired alpha/beta receptor. No ground truth was available to validate the repertoire findings for the naive and memory subsets. Gini index rose and Shannon and inverse Simpson diversity fell from naive through CM, EM and EMRA in both CD4 and CD8 cells. RNA-based TCR counts may be affected by expression changes linked to T cell activation and differentiation. After error correction, only a single occurrence was seen for over 95% of naive TCR sequences, so much steeper abundance distributions were produced than in memory subsets. The abundance of TCRs followed a power law with an exponent that differed between naive and memory subsets yet stayed consistent across the three individuals.

V loses 2 bases at its end and J loses 4 bases; junction bases beyond the gene matches: 5. CDR1 and CDR2 are drawn from the germline V gene (reference sequence): DFQATT, SNEGSKA. From its cysteine to its phenylalanine, the CDR3 spans 15 amino acids. Only the CDR3 part of the read is kept: 45 bases, read in frame from the first base. TCR alpha and beta chain libraries were amplified separately from the second PCR step onward. CMV status of each donor was established by measuring IFNgamma production from CD4+ T cells after fresh PBMCs were stimulated overnight with CMV viral lysate. Miltenyi beads were used first to positively select CD4 T cells, and CD8 T cells were then positively selected from the CD4-negative fraction. Cells stained for CD3, CD4, CD8, CD45RA, CD27 and a live/dead dye were sorted on a BD Aria II into four subsets by CD45RA and CD27. A few healthy volunteers provided blood, and the blood of each volunteer was split into CD4 and CD8 T cells and then into four differentiation subsets. Around 110 ml of peripheral blood was taken from each donor, and PBMC were separated by density-gradient centrifugation on Ficoll-Paque PLUS. The sorted cells were lysed in RLT buffer, after which RNA was extracted using a Qiagen RNeasy kit and kept at -80 degrees C.

To prepare the library, UMI-ligation and nested PCR was applied. An equimolar mix of two oligonucleotides covering both TRBC1 and TRBC2 was used as the beta constant-region primer. A single-stranded oligonucleotide bearing the SP2 primer plus a 12-nucleotide UMI was ligated onto the 3' end of the cDNA by T4 RNA ligase 1. The ligated cDNA went through four rounds of PCR with nested alpha and beta constant-region primers together with the SP2 primer. Incubation of the ligation reaction was carried out at 16 degrees C for about 18-25 hours. PCR2 was usually performed as a SYBR Green qPCR and halted at a preset threshold so that over-amplification would not occur. Agencourt AMPure XP magnetic beads were used for all purifications after the first. Library amounts were measured by Qubit and library quality was assessed on a TapeStation, where the main peak was expected at around 650 bp. Sequencing of the pooled libraries was done on an Illumina MiSeq using v2 2x251 paired-end kits, which typically yielded about 1-2 million reads per sample. Each sample library was pooled at 4 to 5 nM, and about 5-7.5% PhiX was included to improve cluster recognition. The authors' pipeline ran thus. V and J genes were assigned to Demultiplexor-processed FASTQ reads by Decombinator through tag matching, with a single base-pair mismatch being allowed. Collapsinator relied on UMIs to fix sequencing errors as well as frequency errors caused by PCR heterogeneity. TCRs were translated and CDR3s were extracted from the conserved cysteine to the FGXG phenylalanine by CDR3Translator, with non-productive sequences being flagged. Gini, Shannon entropy and inverse Simpson indices were calculated on repertoires that had been subsampled to equal numbers of UMI-defined TCRs. Within the linear range, a power law was fitted by maximum likelihood to the distributions of clonotype abundance. Similar UMI counts, unique TCR numbers and clonal distributions were obtained with the pipeline and with MIGEC on one naive CD8 sample. Repertoires were searched for about 7,300 CMV-associated CDR3 sequences compiled from VDJdb and a published dataset. The raw public reads went through TCRdb reprocessing: fastp at Q25, MiXCR clone calling, in-frame beta chains kept. Under each unique CDR3 protein, matching rows form one entry showing the most common genes and DNA. The V and J calls reflect TCRdb's pipeline rather than the authors' work. This sample gives roughly 91,000 distinct CDR3 sequences in total; around 12% of them show up just once. The ten most abundant clones make up 0.9% to 0.95% of the sample.

This clonotype has just a few counts. Its target antigen remains unknown. No much larger clone exists at a distance of one base, and base qualities are not known. This chain joins TRBV20-1 to TRBJ2-5; TRBD1 fits 12 bases in the junction. The source of this sequence is a human donor in good health. Material: central memory CD4+ T cells from blood. Interpreted using the paper, the cell subset or site label stands for: central memory, CD45RA- CD27+. The CDR3 protein is CSARRWDRGLETQYF. The DNA sequence is given as TGCAGTGCTAGACGATGGGACAGGGGGCTAGAGACCCAGTACTTC.